This TCR beta chain derives from a study of regulatory T cells in long-lasting Graves disease. About the study: Graves' patients, newly diagnosed, had taken antithyroid drugs under 3 months.

The time point here: newly diagnosed GD, antithyroid drugs for less than 3 months. RNA isolated from PBMCs was used to make the TCR library. In this cohort, patients came from an endocrinology department located in Xi'an, China. In this sample, this clonotype turned up many times. The antigen remains undetermined. Researchers made TCR beta libraries by using iRepertoire HTBI primers and running Arm-PCR on CDR3 regions. TCRdb itself ran the multiplex PCR reads through MiXCR, one entry per CDR3 protein. The table has roughly 560,000 distinct CDR3 sequences, approximately 12% seen once; the top ten hold more than 8%. Overall study results and limits: Lower TCR diversity was seen in persistent Graves' patients than in newly diagnosed ones.

The sample was also linked to a second study, of T cells in Graves' hyperthyroidism and ophthalmopathy. Per that study: Graves' hyperthyroidism without ophthalmopathy progression within 18 months was termed stable.

This TCR came from a woman in her twenties or thirties with Graves disease. The input for sequencing was peripheral blood mononuclear cells (PBMCs), taken at new diagnosis, from a patient treated with antithyroid drugs.

The CDR3 reads CSAPQGRTKGPLHF. CDR3 sequence (DNA): TGCAGTGCTCCCCAGGGACGCACCAAGGGGCCCCTCCACTTT. V is TRBV20-1 and J is TRBJ1-6; D perhaps matches TRBD1 (5 bases). The ends were cut back, 5 bases at V and 13 bases at J, with 21 bases in the middle. This CDR3 is 14 amino acids long. CDR1 DFQATT and CDR2 SNEGSKA come from the germline V gene (reference sequence).